This is a list of T cell receptor beta chains from one sample in a study of human T cells and chemical hapten exposure. TCRdb called the RACE reads again in MiXCR, with one record for every CDR3 protein. The sample lists approximately 97,000 distinct CDR3 sequences, roughly a quarter occurring once. The material was whole blood, obtained in connection with sensitization to the hapten diphenylcyclopropenone (DPC). Source of these receptors: a man aged 35 to 55 with alopecia areata. Some clones in this sample may be carry-over from other donors' samples. The CDR3 runs from the conserved cysteine through the conserved F or W. A D gene is named only where the DNA matches it firmly. Clone size appears in some rows only: once, few, many, or a class for an expanded clone.

D gene	V gene	J gene	clone size	CDR3 DNA	CDR3 protein
TRBD2	TRBV20-1	TRBJ2-5	few	TGCAGTGCTAGAATTAATCTAGCGGACCGGACAACCGAAGAGACCCAGTACTTC	CSARINLADRTTEETQYF
TRBD1	TRBV20-1	TRBJ2-7	NA	TGCAGTGCTAGACCAAACAGGGGATCCTACGAGCAGTACTTC	CSARPNRGSYEQYF
NA	TRBV6-1	TRBJ1-5	NA	TGTGCCACCGTACAGGGTACTTATCAGCCCCAGCATTTT	CATVQGTYQPQHF
TRBD2	TRBV2	TRBJ2-1	few	TGTGCCAGCACCTCTGGGGCTAGCGGGAGGACCGAGAGTGACAATGAGCAGTTCTTC	CASTSGASGRTESDNEQFF
TRBD1	TRBV29-1	TRBJ1-4	NA	TGCAGCGTTAAAAACAGGGGGACTAATGAAAAACTGTTTTTT	CSVKNRGTNEKLFF
TRBD1	TRBV20-1	TRBJ1-2	many	TGCAGTGCTAGTACAGGGGGCTCCTATGGCTACACCTTC	CSASTGGSYGYTF
NA	TRBV12-3/TRBV12-4	TRBJ2-1	NA	TGTGCCAGCAGTTTATCCCGGGTGAACAATGAGCAGTTCTTC	CASSLSRVNNEQFF
NA	TRBV6-1	TRBJ1-5	NA	TGTGCCAGCACCCCTGTAGGCAACCGGGCGGTTCAGCCCCAGCATTTT	CASTPVGNRAVQPQHF
NA	TRBV7-9	TRBJ1-1	few	TGTGCCAGCAGCTTAGAAGGGAACACTGAAGCTTTCTTT	CASSLEGNTEAFF
NA	TRBV12-3/TRBV12-4	TRBJ2-1	few	TGTGCCAGCAGGCGAGAGCAGGGTGGTGAGCAGTTCTTC	CASRREQGGEQFF
NA	TRBV20-1	TRBJ2-7	NA	TGCAGTGCTAGAGCTCCCCGGACTTTAAGCTACGAGCAGTACTTC	CSARAPRTLSYEQYF
TRBD1	TRBV9	TRBJ1-2	NA	TGTGCCAGCAGCGCCTGGACAGGGCATGGCTACACCTTC	CASSAWTGHGYTF
NA	TRBV5-6	TRBJ2-3	NA	TGTGCCAGCAGCTTGAACCCACTTACGACAGATACGCAGTATTTT	CASSLNPLTTDTQYF
NA	TRBV6-5	TRBJ2-2	NA	TGTGCCAGCAGAGACAGATTTTCGAACACCGGGGAGCTGTTTTTT	CASRDRFSNTGELFF
TRBD2	TRBV7-9	TRBJ2-7	NA	TGTGCCAGCAGCGGCCTCTCCCTGCCGGGACTAGCGGGAGTAGCGGCCTACGAGCAGTACTTC	CASSGLSLPGLAGVAAYEQYF
TRBD1	TRBV20-1	TRBJ2-7	NA	TGCAGTGCTCCACAGGGGCAGGGGATAGGCGAGCAGTACTTC	CSAPQGQGIGEQYF
TRBD1	TRBV20-1	TRBJ1-1	few	TGCAGCGGTCGTCAGAGGGGGCGGTCTGAAGCTTTCTTT	CSGRQRGRSEAFF
NA	TRBV28	TRBJ2-3	NA	TGTGCCAGTCACTGGGGGGAGTCAGATACGCAGTATTTT	CASHWGESDTQYF
TRBD1	TRBV6-2/TRBV6-3	TRBJ2-7	NA	TGTGCCAGCAGTTACCCCGCAACAGGGGATGGGTCCTACGAGCAGTACTTC	CASSYPATGDGSYEQYF
NA	TRBV5-1	TRBJ2-5	once	TGCGCCAGCAGCTTGGGCGACGGGGGACAAGAGACCCAGTACTTC	CASSLGDGGQETQYF
TRBD1	TRBV28	TRBJ1-1	few	TGTGCATGTAGACAGGGTCGGGTGAACACTGAAGCTTTCTTT	CACRQGRVNTEAFF
NA	TRBV20-1	TRBJ2-4	NA	TGCAGTGCTCCATCACAGGGCACCCTAGCCAAAAACATTCAGTACTTC	CSAPSQGTLAKNIQYF
NA	TRBV20-1	TRBJ1-1	NA	TGCAGTGCTAGAGAGACCAGGGGTCGAAACACTGAAGCTTTCTTT	CSARETRGRNTEAFF
NA	TRBV18	TRBJ2-3	NA	TGTGCCAGCTCACCCCCTATCGGTCAGGGAGTAGATACGCAGTATTTT	CASSPPIGQGVDTQYF
NA	TRBV2	TRBJ2-2	few	TGTGCCAGCAGCGGGACATCCCTGAACACCGGGGAGCTGTTTTTT	CASSGTSLNTGELFF
TRBD1	TRBV28	TRBJ2-4	NA	TGTGCCAGCGCCGACAGGGGGCCATTGAAAAACATTCAGTACTTC	CASADRGPLKNIQYF
NA	TRBV20-1	TRBJ2-7	few	TGCAGTGGGTTCTCACAGGGAACGTCCTACGAGCAGTACTTC	CSGFSQGTSYEQYF
TRBD2	TRBV6-6	TRBJ2-1	NA	TGTGCCAGCAGCCCATGGACTAGCGGGAGGACCTGGGAGCAGTTCTTC	CASSPWTSGRTWEQFF
TRBD2	TRBV12-3/TRBV12-4	TRBJ2-3	few	TGTGCCACCTTTCCCGGGACTAGCGGGACCCCTAGCACAGATACGCAGTATTTT	CATFPGTSGTPSTDTQYF
NA	TRBV6-6	TRBJ1-1	few	TGTGCCAGCAGTTATACGGGAGGCACTGAAGCTTTCTTT	CASSYTGGTEAFF
NA	TRBV18	TRBJ2-3	many	TGTGCCAGCTCACGCCGACTCGGCGGAGAGGGAGATACGCAGTATTTT	CASSRRLGGEGDTQYF
TRBD2	TRBV20-1	TRBJ2-7	few	TGCAGTGCTAGAGGGGGGGGGACTGATCACGAGCAGTACTTC	CSARGGGTDHEQYF
NA	TRBV5-4	TRBJ1-1	NA	TGTGCCAGCAGCTTAGGAGTTGCAAGCAGAGGGGACACTGAAGCTTTCTTT	CASSLGVASRGDTEAFF
TRBD2	TRBV20-1	TRBJ2-7	NA	TGCAGTGCTAGCGGGGGGACTAGCGGCTCCTACGAGCAGTACTTC	CSASGGTSGSYEQYF
TRBD1	TRBV24-1	TRBJ2-6	NA	TGTGCCACCAGTGGCCCCCGAGGACAGGCCTCTGGGGCCAACGTCCTGACTTTC	CATSGPRGQASGANVLTF
NA	TRBV20-1	TRBJ2-7	NA	TGCAGTGCTACTCCCCTTCGGGGACATAGCTCCTACGAGCAGTACTTC	CSATPLRGHSSYEQYF
NA	TRBV12-3/TRBV12-4	TRBJ1-5	many	TGTGCCAGCAGTTTATACGCAGGGGACGATCAGCCCCAGCATTTT	CASSLYAGDDQPQHF
NA	TRBV29-1	TRBJ2-1	few	TGCAGCCTTTTTGAAGGGACTCCCCTTGATGAGCAGTTCTTC	CSLFEGTPLDEQFF
NA	TRBV6-2/TRBV6-3	TRBJ2-4	NA	TGTGCCAGCAGTACGGACAGAAACATTCAGTACTTC	CASSTDRNIQYF
NA	TRBV6-2/TRBV6-3	TRBJ2-1	few	TGTGCCAGCCACCAGCCCGACAGGTACAATGAGCAGTTCTTC	CASHQPDRYNEQFF
TRBD2	TRBV4-1	TRBJ2-3	NA	TGCGCCAGCAGCCAAGAAGGACTAGCGGGAAACACAGATACGCAGTATTTT	CASSQEGLAGNTDTQYF
NA	TRBV12-3/TRBV12-4	TRBJ2-1	NA	TGTGCCAGCAGTTTGAGGGCTAGCGCCCACAATGAGCAGTTCTTC	CASSLRASAHNEQFF
TRBD1	TRBV20-1	TRBJ1-5	NA	TGCAGTGCTCTGGACAGGGGGCCTCAGCCCCAGCATTTT	CSALDRGPQPQHF
NA	TRBV7-9	TRBJ2-5	few	TGTGCCAGCAGCCCGGGTCGAGGTGTCGGAGGAGAGACCCAGTACTTC	CASSPGRGVGGETQYF
TRBD2	TRBV3-1	TRBJ2-1	NA	TGTGCCAGCAGCCAAGAAGGGACTACCTCCAGTGAGCAGTTCTTC	CASSQEGTTSSEQFF